Listed below are T cell receptor beta chains from one sample, sequenced in a study of CD8+CD57+ T cells in acquired aplastic anemia. A single record per CDR3 protein comes from TCRdb applying MiXCR to the reads. The table shows 400,000 to 450,000 distinct CDR3 sequences, with 55% to 70% occurring only once. The sample comprised sorted CD4+, CD8+, or CD8+CD57+ T cells (not recorded which) from PBMCs. The receptors shown here come from a human donor in good health, serving as a control. Each CDR3 is given with its conserved first and last residue. The order of the fields is D gene, J gene, clone size, CDR3 length, V gene, CDR3 DNA, CDR3 protein. D genes are given only for firm matches. Only some rows state a clone size, as once, few, many or a class for expanded clones.

D gene: NA; J gene: TRBJ2-5; clone size: NA; CDR3 length: 14; V gene: TRBV5-1; CDR3 DNA: TGCGCCAGCAGCTTTGCCGGCAGCTACGAGACCCAGTACTTC; CDR3 protein: CASSFAGSYETQYF
D gene: NA; J gene: TRBJ2-3; clone size: NA; CDR3 length: 15; V gene: TRBV19; CDR3 DNA: TGTGCCAGTAAGAGGACTACCGCTAGCACAGATACGCAGTATTTT; CDR3 protein: CASKRTTASTDTQYF
D gene: NA; J gene: TRBJ2-3; clone size: NA; CDR3 length: 13; V gene: TRBV15; CDR3 DNA: TGTGCCACCAGCAGAGGGGGGAGCTACAAGCAGTATTTT; CDR3 protein: CATSRGGSYKQYF
D gene: TRBD1; J gene: TRBJ1-2; clone size: NA; CDR3 length: 17; V gene: TRBV7-7; CDR3 DNA: TGTGCTAGCAGCTTAGAAGCTGGGGACAGGGGAGTGGCCGGCTACACCTTC; CDR3 protein: CASSLEAGDRGVAGYTF
D gene: TRBD2; J gene: TRBJ2-3; clone size: NA; CDR3 length: 15; V gene: TRBV11-1; CDR3 DNA: TGTGCCAGCAGCCGGACTAGCGGGGAAACAGATACGCAGTATTTT; CDR3 protein: CASSRTSGETDTQYF
D gene: NA; J gene: TRBJ1-1; clone size: NA; CDR3 length: 13; V gene: TRBV6-5; CDR3 DNA: TGTGCCAGCAGCGAAGGTTGGCAGTCTGAAGCTTTCTTT; CDR3 protein: CASSEGWQSEAFF
D gene: NA; J gene: TRBJ2-5; clone size: once; CDR3 length: 12; V gene: TRBV20-1; CDR3 DNA: TGCAGTGCTAGCGGGGGTTTGGAGACCCAGTGCTTC; CDR3 protein: CSASGGLETQCF
D gene: TRBD1; J gene: TRBJ1-2; clone size: NA; CDR3 length: 14; V gene: TRBV12-3/TRBV12-4; CDR3 DNA: TGTGCCAGCACCGAGGGACAGGGCCACTATGGCTACACCTTC; CDR3 protein: CASTEGQGHYGYTF
D gene: TRBD2; J gene: TRBJ2-1; clone size: once; CDR3 length: 15; V gene: TRBV10-3; CDR3 DNA: TGTGCCAGCAGCCCGGCGGGGGGGCCCTACAATGAGCAGTTCTTC; CDR3 protein: CASSPAGGPYNEQFF
D gene: NA; J gene: TRBJ2-7; clone size: many; CDR3 length: 19; V gene: TRBV5-8; CDR3 DNA: TGTGCCAGCAGCTTGCGTGCTTCTGGATGGTCCCAAGCCTCCTACGAGCAGTACTTC; CDR3 protein: CASSLRASGWSQASYEQYF
D gene: NA; J gene: TRBJ2-3; clone size: NA; CDR3 length: 13; V gene: TRBV20-1; CDR3 DNA: TGCAGTGGCACCGGCACTAGCACAGATACGCAGTATTTT; CDR3 protein: CSGTGTSTDTQYF
D gene: NA; J gene: TRBJ1-1; clone size: many; CDR3 length: 14; V gene: TRBV10-3; CDR3 DNA: TGTGCCATCAAAAGAGGAAGGGATGGGACTGAAGCTTTCTTT; CDR3 protein: CAIKRGRDGTEAFF
D gene: NA; J gene: TRBJ2-5; clone size: NA; CDR3 length: 15; V gene: TRBV9; CDR3 DNA: TGTGCCAGCAGCTTATTGCCGGGGGAACAACACATCCAGTACTTC; CDR3 protein: CASSLLPGEQHIQYF
D gene: NA; J gene: TRBJ2-7; clone size: NA; CDR3 length: 15; V gene: TRBV7-8; CDR3 DNA: TGTGCCAGCAGATTACCCGGGACACCACACTACGAGCAGTACTTC; CDR3 protein: CASRLPGTPHYEQYF
D gene: TRBD1; J gene: TRBJ2-5; clone size: NA; CDR3 length: 16; V gene: TRBV12-3/TRBV12-4; CDR3 DNA: TGTGCCAGCAGATCCGGGACAGGGACCCTCCAAGAGACCCAGTACTTC; CDR3 protein: CASRSGTGTLQETQYF
D gene: NA; J gene: TRBJ2-2; clone size: many; CDR3 length: 16; V gene: TRBV19; CDR3 DNA: TGTGCCAGTAGTATAGTTGGAAGGGGGGGATACGGGGAGCTGTTTTTT; CDR3 protein: CASSIVGRGGYGELFF
D gene: NA; J gene: TRBJ1-5; clone size: NA; CDR3 length: 14; V gene: TRBV7-2; CDR3 DNA: TGTGCCAGCGGTACCACGAGCGGGGGACAAGAGACGCAGTTT; CDR3 protein: CASGTTSGGQETQF
D gene: NA; J gene: TRBJ2-3; clone size: many; CDR3 length: 13; V gene: TRBV3-1; CDR3 DNA: TGTGCCAGCAGCGCGGACTTCACAGATACGCAGTATTTT; CDR3 protein: CASSADFTDTQYF
D gene: TRBD1; J gene: TRBJ2-2; clone size: many; CDR3 length: 14; V gene: TRBV19; CDR3 DNA: TGTGCCAGTAGTGGGGGACAGGGGACCGGGGAGCTGTTTTTT; CDR3 protein: CASSGGQGTGELFF
D gene: NA; J gene: TRBJ2-7; clone size: NA; CDR3 length: 14; V gene: TRBV2; CDR3 DNA: TGTGCCAGCAGTGTTAGTCCGCTCTCCTACGAGCAGTACTTC; CDR3 protein: CASSVSPLSYEQYF
D gene: NA; J gene: TRBJ2-2; clone size: NA; CDR3 length: 15; V gene: TRBV12-3/TRBV12-4; CDR3 DNA: TGTGCCAGCCGACCCGGAGGGACAAATTTAGGGGAGCTGTTTTTT; CDR3 protein: CASRPGGTNLGELFF
D gene: TRBD2; J gene: TRBJ2-1; clone size: NA; CDR3 length: 14; V gene: TRBV5-1; CDR3 DNA: TGCGCCAGCAGCTTGGGGACTAGCCAGTATGAGCAGTTCTTC; CDR3 protein: CASSLGTSQYEQFF
D gene: TRBD2; J gene: TRBJ2-3; clone size: few; CDR3 length: 20; V gene: TRBV4-2; CDR3 DNA: TGTGCCAGCAGCCAAGATCAAACTAGCGGGGGGGAATTGCCACAAGATACGCAGTATTTT; CDR3 protein: CASSQDQTSGGELPQDTQYF
D gene: TRBD2; J gene: TRBJ2-1; clone size: NA; CDR3 length: 14; V gene: TRBV9; CDR3 DNA: TGTGCCAGCAGCGCAGGGGCGCGGGGGGATACAGATATCTTC; CDR3 protein: CASSAGARGDTDIF
D gene: NA; J gene: TRBJ2-2; clone size: NA; CDR3 length: 12; V gene: TRBV20-1; CDR3 DNA: TGCAGTGCTAGAGATGTAAGCGGGGAGCTGTTTTTT; CDR3 protein: CSARDVSGELFF
D gene: NA; J gene: TRBJ1-3; clone size: NA; CDR3 length: 16; V gene: TRBV19; CDR3 DNA: TGTGCCAGTACCCCTGGGGATACGGGAGCTATAAACACCATATATTTT; CDR3 protein: CASTPGDTGAINTIYF
D gene: TRBD1; J gene: TRBJ2-7; clone size: once; CDR3 length: 16; V gene: TRBV19; CDR3 DNA: TGTGCCAGTAGTCTGGGACAGCGTAGCACAGCAACGCAGTATTTTTTC; CDR3 protein: CASSLGQRSTATQYFF
D gene: NA; J gene: TRBJ2-7; clone size: NA; CDR3 length: 13; V gene: TRBV5-4; CDR3 DNA: TGTGCCAGCAGCGTAGCCCAAGCCTACGAGCAGTACTTC; CDR3 protein: CASSVAQAYEQYF
D gene: NA; J gene: TRBJ1-4; clone size: NA; CDR3 length: 11; V gene: TRBV20-1; CDR3 DNA: TGCAGTGCTACCGAAGTAGGAAAACTGTTTTTT; CDR3 protein: CSATEVGKLFF
D gene: TRBD1; J gene: TRBJ2-1; clone size: NA; CDR3 length: 14; V gene: TRBV5-8; CDR3 DNA: TGTGCCAGCAGCGCCGGGACAGGGCGGCCTTCGCAGTTCTTC; CDR3 protein: CASSAGTGRPSQFF
D gene: NA; J gene: TRBJ1-1; clone size: once; CDR3 length: 15; V gene: TRBV9; CDR3 DNA: TGTGCCAGCTGGTTTGCGCGAGCAATCAGCCCCGGCACTTTCTTT; CDR3 protein: CASWFARAISPGTFF
D gene: TRBD1; J gene: TRBJ2-5; clone size: NA; CDR3 length: 14; V gene: TRBV5-1; CDR3 DNA: TGTGCCAGCAGCCAACAAGACAGGGTTGGGACCCAGTACTTC; CDR3 protein: CASSQQDRVGTQYF
D gene: NA; J gene: TRBJ1-6; clone size: NA; CDR3 length: 14; V gene: TRBV11-2; CDR3 DNA: TGTGCCAGCAGCTCGGACGGGGACAATTCACCCCTCCACTTT; CDR3 protein: CASSSDGDNSPLHF
D gene: NA; J gene: TRBJ1-5; clone size: NA; CDR3 length: 13; V gene: TRBV7-7; CDR3 DNA: TGTGCTAGCAGCCAGACCGGGGGCGATTATGAGCATTTT; CDR3 protein: CASSQTGGDYEHF
D gene: NA; J gene: TRBJ2-7; clone size: NA; CDR3 length: 15; V gene: TRBV14; CDR3 DNA: TGCGCCAGCAGCCAACCGCTTCCCACCGCCTACGAGCAGTACTTC; CDR3 protein: CASSQPLPTAYEQYF
D gene: NA; J gene: TRBJ2-1; clone size: NA; CDR3 length: 17; V gene: TRBV7-2; CDR3 DNA: TGCGCCAGCAGCGAGTCTAGGCTAGGGGTCACCTACTATGAGCAGTTCTTC; CDR3 protein: CASSESRLGVTYYEQFF
D gene: NA; J gene: TRBJ2-7; clone size: many; CDR3 length: 15; V gene: TRBV6-2/TRBV6-3; CDR3 DNA: TGTGCCAGCAGTTACACGAAACAGGGATCATACGAGCAGTACTTC; CDR3 protein: CASSYTKQGSYEQYF
D gene: NA; J gene: TRBJ2-7; clone size: many; CDR3 length: 12; V gene: TRBV7-8; CDR3 DNA: TGTGCCAGCAGCTTAAACCCGTTGGAGCAGTACTTC; CDR3 protein: CASSLNPLEQYF
D gene: NA; J gene: TRBJ2-5; clone size: NA; CDR3 length: 13; V gene: TRBV7-9; CDR3 DNA: TGTGCCAGCAGCTATTGGTTGGAAGAGACCCAGTACTTC; CDR3 protein: CASSYWLEETQYF
D gene: NA; J gene: TRBJ1-5; clone size: few; CDR3 length: 15; V gene: TRBV7-2; CDR3 DNA: TGTGCCAGCAGCCTAGGTGGAATGAACACTGAAGCTTTCCATTTT; CDR3 protein: CASSLGGMNTEAFHF
D gene: NA; J gene: TRBJ2-1; clone size: once; CDR3 length: 14; V gene: TRBV12-3/TRBV12-4; CDR3 DNA: TGTGCCAGCAGCTGCAGGTCAATGGGCGATGAGCAGTTCTTC; CDR3 protein: CASSCRSMGDEQFF
D gene: NA; J gene: TRBJ2-5; clone size: many; CDR3 length: 13; V gene: TRBV30; CDR3 DNA: TGTGCCTCCAAAAGGCAGATCCAAGAGACCCAGTACTTC; CDR3 protein: CASKRQIQETQYF
D gene: NA; J gene: TRBJ2-2; clone size: NA; CDR3 length: 16; V gene: TRBV9; CDR3 DNA: TGTGCCAGCAGCACAGTTGCCCCAAGTTGGCCCGGGGAGCTGTTTTTT; CDR3 protein: CASSTVAPSWPGELFF
D gene: TRBD1; J gene: TRBJ2-7; clone size: NA; CDR3 length: 15; V gene: TRBV10-2; CDR3 DNA: TGCGCCAGCAGGCAACCGGGACAGGGACCGGGCGAGCAGTACTTC; CDR3 protein: CASRQPGQGPGEQYF
D gene: NA; J gene: TRBJ2-1; clone size: many; CDR3 length: 17; V gene: TRBV7-3; CDR3 DNA: TGTGCCAGCAGCTTAGCCCCCGGGGGACTCTCCTACAATGAGCAGTTCTTC; CDR3 protein: CASSLAPGGLSYNEQFF
D gene: NA; J gene: TRBJ1-1; clone size: few; CDR3 length: 14; V gene: TRBV12-3/TRBV12-4; CDR3 DNA: TGTGCCAGCAGTTTAGATGCAGGGCTAGATGAAGCTTTCTTT; CDR3 protein: CASSLDAGLDEAFF
D gene: TRBD1; J gene: TRBJ1-5; clone size: NA; CDR3 length: 13; V gene: TRBV7-8; CDR3 DNA: TGTGCCAGCAGTTGGGACAGGAGCCAGCCCCAGCACTTT; CDR3 protein: CASSWDRSQPQHF
D gene: NA; J gene: TRBJ2-3; clone size: NA; CDR3 length: 12; V gene: TRBV6-6; CDR3 DNA: TGTGCCACCACAGTCAGCAGAGATACGCAGTATTTT; CDR3 protein: CATTVSRDTQYF
D gene: TRBD1; J gene: TRBJ1-5; clone size: NA; CDR3 length: 14; V gene: TRBV2; CDR3 DNA: TGTGCCACCAGCAGGGGGGGACCTAATTCGCCCCAGCATTTT; CDR3 protein: CATSRGGPNSPQHF
D gene: NA; J gene: TRBJ1-5; clone size: NA; CDR3 length: 14; V gene: TRBV7-2; CDR3 DNA: TGTGCCAGCAGCTTCGTCATGAAACGGGCGGACCAGCATTTT; CDR3 protein: CASSFVMKRADQHF
D gene: TRBD1; J gene: TRBJ2-5; clone size: once; CDR3 length: 14; V gene: TRBV7-6; CDR3 DNA: TGTGCCAGCAGCTGGACAGGGGCGGGGACCCCGCACTTCTTC; CDR3 protein: CASSWTGAGTPHFF
D gene: NA; J gene: TRBJ1-1; clone size: NA; CDR3 length: 14; V gene: TRBV10-3; CDR3 DNA: TGTGCCAGCAGGCCAGGGTTGCTCAGCACTGAAGCTTTCTTT; CDR3 protein: CASRPGLLSTEAFF
D gene: NA; J gene: TRBJ2-7; clone size: NA; CDR3 length: 17; V gene: TRBV7-9; CDR3 DNA: TGTGCCAGCATCCCGAGACGGGGAAAGCCAGCCAACCACGAGCAGTACTTC; CDR3 protein: CASIPRRGKPANHEQYF
D gene: NA; J gene: TRBJ1-6; clone size: many; CDR3 length: 14; V gene: TRBV25-1; CDR3 DNA: TGTGCCAGCAGGCACACGGAAGGACGGTCACCCCTCCACTTT; CDR3 protein: CASRHTEGRSPLHF
D gene: NA; J gene: TRBJ1-2; clone size: few; CDR3 length: 17; V gene: TRBV25-1; CDR3 DNA: TGTGCCAGCAGTTTAGGCAGGTTCCTCGGTTGGCACTATGGCTACACCTTC; CDR3 protein: CASSLGRFLGWHYGYTF
D gene: NA; J gene: TRBJ2-5; clone size: NA; CDR3 length: 14; V gene: TRBV2; CDR3 DNA: TGTGCCAGCAGTGAAGAAGGAGGGATAGAGACCCAGTACTTC; CDR3 protein: CASSEEGGIETQYF
D gene: NA; J gene: TRBJ2-7; clone size: once; CDR3 length: 14; V gene: TRBV7-9; CDR3 DNA: TGTGCCAGCAGCTCAGACGAGGACCTAATTCACCCCTCCTTC; CDR3 protein: CASSSDEDLIHPSF